This T cell receptor (beta chain) derives from a study of T cell responses to AZD1222 COVID-19 vaccine. Study-wide points: Most donors were white British, females outnumbered males, and clonal diversity was possibly underestimated. A reported finding is that nearly half of spike-specific TCRs target unmutated variant regions. Baseline antibody screening turned up just a handful of seropositive AZD1222 recipients.

The CDR3 covers 13 residues. From germline, CDR1 is SGHTA and CDR2 FQGTGA. V dropped 2 bases and J dropped 1 base, with 5 bases sitting between them. The assay was immunoSEQ multiplex PCR, and TCRdb's table has in-frame clones only and misses some. Here the sample spans 150,000 or so clones, more than 80% being singletons. This clone was counted a single time. The antigen is undetermined. The source material was peripheral blood, sampled on day 0 of AZD1222 vaccination. The sequence derives from an adult in good health. The chain carries TRBV7-3 and TRBJ2-5; D remains ambiguous. In nucleotides, the CDR3 is TGTGCCAGCAGCTTATCCAGCCAAGAGACCCAGTACTTC. It codes for CASSLSSQETQYF.